This T cell receptor (beta chain) originates from a study of pediatric ulcerative colitis. General study findings and limits: Two rectal clonotypes were found only in ulcerative colitis patients, all of them. Repertoires came from total lymphocyte DNA, so rare subsets like regulatory T cells may be missed.

As for this clone: The antigen is not known.

Rectal tissue came from one to two pinch biopsies taken at colonoscopy. The V and J ends lost 6 bases and 8 bases respectively, with 19 bases between them. Germline lookup yields CDR1 MNHNY and CDR2 SVGAGI (reference sequence). The CDR3 contains 14 residues. Profiled with immunoSEQ multiplex PCR; TCRdb holds only in-frame clones, not every one. In the table there are roughly 23,000 clones, about 65% of which are singletons. The rearrangement joins TRBV6-6 to TRBJ1-2; unclear D gene. The specimen sequenced was gut tissue. The TCR comes from a boy younger than 18 with severe ulcerative colitis. The DNA of the CDR3 is TGTGCCAGCAGCCCACCGGCCGACGCTCTCGGCTACACCTTC. Protein: CASSPPADALGYTF.